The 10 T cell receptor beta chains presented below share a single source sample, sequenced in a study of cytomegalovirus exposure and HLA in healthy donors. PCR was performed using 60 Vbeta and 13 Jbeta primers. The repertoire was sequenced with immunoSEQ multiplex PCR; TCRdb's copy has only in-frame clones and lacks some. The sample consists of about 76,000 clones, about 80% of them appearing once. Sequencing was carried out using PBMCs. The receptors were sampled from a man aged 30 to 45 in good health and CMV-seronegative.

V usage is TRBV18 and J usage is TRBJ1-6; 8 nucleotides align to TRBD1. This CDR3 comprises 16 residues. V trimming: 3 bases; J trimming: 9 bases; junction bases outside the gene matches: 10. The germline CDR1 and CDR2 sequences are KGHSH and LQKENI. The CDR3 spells CASSPQSPGGISPLHF. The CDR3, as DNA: TGTGCCAGCTCACCCCAGAGCCCAGGGGGCATTTCACCCCTCCACTTT.

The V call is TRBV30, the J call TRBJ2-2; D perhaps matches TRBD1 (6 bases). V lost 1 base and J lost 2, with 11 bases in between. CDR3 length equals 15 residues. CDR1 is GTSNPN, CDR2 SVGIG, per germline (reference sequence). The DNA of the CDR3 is TGTGCCTGGAGTGACGGGACACTCAACACCGGGGAGCTGTTTTTT. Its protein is CAWSDGTLNTGELFF. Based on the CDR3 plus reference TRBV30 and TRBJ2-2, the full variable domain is SQTIHQWPATLVQPVGSPLSLECTVEGTSNPNLYWYRQAAGRGLQLLFYSVGIGQISSEVPQNLSASRPQDRQFILSSKKLLLSDSGFYLCAWSDGTLNTGELFFGEGSRLTVL.

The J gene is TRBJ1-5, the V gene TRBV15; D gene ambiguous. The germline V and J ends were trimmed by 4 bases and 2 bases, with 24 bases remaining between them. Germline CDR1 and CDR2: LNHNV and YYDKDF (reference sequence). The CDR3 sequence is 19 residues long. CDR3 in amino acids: CATSIIAVDGAPGNQPQHF. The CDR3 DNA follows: TGTGCCACCAGCATCATTGCCGTAGACGGAGCGCCGGGCAATCAGCCCCAGCATTTT.

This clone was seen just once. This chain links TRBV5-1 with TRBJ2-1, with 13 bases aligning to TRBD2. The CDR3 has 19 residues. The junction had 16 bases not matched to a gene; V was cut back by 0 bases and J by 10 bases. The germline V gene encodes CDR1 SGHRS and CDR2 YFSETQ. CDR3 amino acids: CASSLGPSGLAGNLAEQFF. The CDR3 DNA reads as TGCGCCAGCAGCTTGGGCCCATCGGGACTAGCGGGAAACTTAGCGGAGCAGTTCTTC.

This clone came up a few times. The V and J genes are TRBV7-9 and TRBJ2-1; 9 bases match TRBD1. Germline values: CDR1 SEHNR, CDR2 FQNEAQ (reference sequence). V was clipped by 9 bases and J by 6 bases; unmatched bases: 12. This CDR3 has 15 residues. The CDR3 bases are TGTGCCAGTCGGGGTCCGGGACAGGGCCTCAATGAGCAGTTCTTC. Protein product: CASRGPGQGLNEQFF.

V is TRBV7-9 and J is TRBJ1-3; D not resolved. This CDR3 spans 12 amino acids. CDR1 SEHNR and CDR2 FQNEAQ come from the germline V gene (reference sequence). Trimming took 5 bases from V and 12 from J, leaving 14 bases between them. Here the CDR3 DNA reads TGTGCCAGCAGCCCGCGGGAGGGCGGCATATATTTT. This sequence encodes CASSPREGGIYF.

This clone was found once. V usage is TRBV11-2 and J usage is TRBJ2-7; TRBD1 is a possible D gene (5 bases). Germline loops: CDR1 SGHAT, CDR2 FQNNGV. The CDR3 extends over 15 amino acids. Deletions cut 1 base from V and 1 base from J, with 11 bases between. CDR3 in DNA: TGTGCCAGCAGCTTAGCCCCCAGGGATTCCTACGAGCAGTACTTC. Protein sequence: CASSLAPRDSYEQYF.

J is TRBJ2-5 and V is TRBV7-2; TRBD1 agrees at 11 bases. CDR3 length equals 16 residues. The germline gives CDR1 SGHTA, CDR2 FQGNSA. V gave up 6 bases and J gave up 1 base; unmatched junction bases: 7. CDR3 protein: CASSGWGQGVQETQYF. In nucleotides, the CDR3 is TGTGCCAGCAGTGGATGGGGACAGGGGGTCCAAGAGACCCAGTACTTC.

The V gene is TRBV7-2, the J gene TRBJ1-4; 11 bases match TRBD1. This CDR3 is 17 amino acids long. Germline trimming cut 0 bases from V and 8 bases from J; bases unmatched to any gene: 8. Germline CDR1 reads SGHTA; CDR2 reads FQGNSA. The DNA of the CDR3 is TGTGCCAGCAGCTTAGCACCTCCGGGACAGGGGGAGGAAAAACTGTTTTTT. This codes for CASSLAPPGQGEEKLFF.

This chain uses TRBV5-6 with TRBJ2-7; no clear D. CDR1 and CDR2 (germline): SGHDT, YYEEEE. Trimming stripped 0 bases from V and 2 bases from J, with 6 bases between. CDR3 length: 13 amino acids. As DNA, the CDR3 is TGTGCCAGCAGCTTGGTAGCAGCCTACGAGCAGTACTTC. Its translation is CASSLVAAYEQYF.